This T cell receptor (beta chain) was captured by sequencing in a study of CD8 T cell repertoires and HIV-1 epitope variants. At the level of the study: Twenty-five autologous and known Gag and Nef epitope variant peptides each stimulated T cells separately. Autologous T cell-negative cells served as antigen-presenting cells in equal numbers.

Libraries were prepared by immunoSEQ multiplex PCR; TCRdb keeps only in-frame clonotypes and omits some of them. The sample shows about 5,200 clones, about 66% of them seen only once. In this sample, this clone turned up a few times. Its specificity is unknown. CDR3 size: 14 residues. V dropped 2 bases and J dropped 2 bases, with 8 bases sitting between them. Germline V lookup: CDR1 SGHNT, CDR2 YYREEE (reference sequence). Points from the study as a whole: Most of the nine antigen-specific clonotypes appeared cross-reactive to autologous or escape variants. This assay reports beta chains of antigen-expanded cells, not T cell function.

Sequenced input: cultured CD8+ T cells derived from PBMCs. This chain joins TRBV5-4 and TRBJ1-5; a possible D gene is TRBD1 (6 bases). The receptor comes from a male donor with HIV. CDR3 amino acids: CASSLQGGNQPQHF. Written as DNA, the CDR3 is TGTGCCAGCAGCTTACAGGGTGGCAATCAGCCCCAGCATTTT. Variable domain in full (rest from reference TRBV5-4 and TRBJ1-5): ETGVTQSPTHLIKTRGQQVTLRCSSQSGHNTVSWYQQALGQGPQFIFQYYREEENGRGNFPPRFSGLQFPNYSSELNVNALELDDSALYLCASSLQGGNQPQHFGDGTRLSIL.